This is a list of T cell receptor beta chains from one sample in a study of blood T cell repertoires in COVID-19. Some clones are missing from TCRdb's copy, which holds only in-frame ones; the method was immunoSEQ multiplex PCR. The repertoire holds over 100,000 clones, with around three quarters as singletons. Material: peripheral blood. All receptors derive from a human donor in a cohort sampled during active or convalescent COVID-19. The CDR3 runs from the conserved cysteine through the conserved F or W. A D gene is named only where the DNA matches it firmly. Clone size appears in some rows only: once, few, many, or a class for an expanded clone.

V gene	clone size	J gene	D gene	CDR3 DNA	CDR3 protein
TRBV7-9	.	TRBJ1-3	.	TGTGCCAGCAGCTTAGTAGCCGTTTCTAACACCATATATTTT	CASSLVAVSNTIYF
TRBV6-2/TRBV6-3	.	TRBJ2-1	.	TGTGCCAGCAGTACGCGAAGCCGCTCCTACAATGAGCAGTTCTTC	CASSTRSRSYNEQFF
TRBV19	.	TRBJ2-1	.	TGTGCCAGTAGCGCAATGGGGACATTGGAATATGAGCAGTTCTTC	CASSAMGTLEYEQFF
TRBV5-4	.	TRBJ1-4	TRBD1	TGTGCCAGCAGCTTGGGACAGGGGGCAAGCGAAAAACTGTTTTTT	CASSLGQGASEKLFF
TRBV6-2/TRBV6-3	.	TRBJ2-7	TRBD2	TGTGCCAGCAGTTACCAAAGCGGGACTCGATTTGAGCAGTACTTC	CASSYQSGTRFEQYF
TRBV7-9	.	TRBJ1-2	.	TGTGCCAGCAGCGACACAAAGGGGGGCTACACCTTC	CASSDTKGGYTF
TRBV9	.	TRBJ1-1	.	TGTGCCAGCAGCGTACAGGATACGTACACTGAAGCTTTCTTT	CASSVQDTYTEAFF
TRBV2	.	TRBJ1-1	.	TGTGCCAGCAAGTTTAACAGGGTAAACACTGAAGCTTTCTTT	CASKFNRVNTEAFF
TRBV5-1	.	TRBJ2-3	TRBD2	TGCGCCAGCAGCATCGGGACTAGCCATAAGATGGCGCAGTATTTT	CASSIGTSHKMAQYF
TRBV7-2	once	TRBJ1-4	.	TGTGCCAGCAGCTCCGGACAGTACACGGAAAAACTGTTTTTT	CASSSGQYTEKLFF
TRBV5-1	few	TRBJ1-2	.	TGCGCCAGCAGAAATGCGGGCTATGGCTACACCTTC	CASRNAGYGYTF
TRBV5-1	few	TRBJ2-3	TRBD2	TGCGCCAGCAGCTTGGGACTAGCGGGGGATAGCACAGATACGCAGTATTTT	CASSLGLAGDSTDTQYF
TRBV20-1	.	TRBJ1-4	TRBD1	TGCAGTGCTAGTAGGGGGCGAGATGAAAAACTGTTTTTT	CSASRGRDEKLFF
TRBV29-1	.	TRBJ1-4	.	TGCAGCGTTTTCGACCAGCGTCGAGAAAAACTGTTTTTT	CSVFDQRREKLFF
TRBV2	.	TRBJ1-1	TRBD1	TGTGCCAGCAGTGTCATAACAGGGGGGAATGAAGCTTTCTTT	CASSVITGGNEAFF
TRBV10-1	.	TRBJ1-1	.	TGCGCCAGCAGCCCTGGACAGATCACTGAAGCTTTCTTT	CASSPGQITEAFF
TRBV20-1	.	TRBJ2-5	.	TGCAGTGCTAGTGAGCGACGGGACATTGTCTTAGAGACCCAGTACTTC	CSASERRDIVLETQYF
TRBV2	.	TRBJ2-1	.	TGTGCCAGCAGTGAGCAAACAGGCGGCGTGAGGAATGAGCAGTTCTTC	CASSEQTGGVRNEQFF
TRBV10-3	.	TRBJ2-4	.	TGTGCCATCAGTGAGTCTCTACCTAAGTACTTC	CAISESLPKYF
TRBV6-2/TRBV6-3	.	TRBJ2-3	TRBD1	TGTGCCAGCAGTTACGCAGGGGGCGCAGATACGCAGTATTTT	CASSYAGGADTQYF
TRBV28	.	TRBJ2-7	.	TGTGCCAGCGGCCAAGGGACACATCTTCTTATAAGGCAGTACTTC	CASGQGTHLLIRQYF